This passage covers 29 T cell receptor beta chains from one sample sequenced in a study of shared clonotypes between healthy human individuals. TCRdb's copy holds only in-frame clones and misses some; the assay was immunoSEQ multiplex PCR. The sample has over a million clones; approximately 98.5% are singletons. The specimen sequenced was naive CD4+ T cells sorted from blood. As to subset: CD45RA+ positively selected. The source is a man younger than 45 in good health.

The chain is built from TRBV9 and TRBJ2-1; no firm D call. Trimming took 0 bases from V and 3 from J, leaving 16 bases between them. This CDR3 is 17 amino acids long. CDR1 is SGDLS, CDR2 YYNGEE, per germline. The CDR3 spells CASSVGHVTVGYNEQFF. The CDR3 DNA reads TGTGCCAGCAGCGTAGGACACGTCACTGTGGGCTACAATGAGCAGTTCTTC.

The V call is TRBV2, the J call TRBJ2-7, with D maybe TRBD1 (7 bases). This CDR3 spans 14 amino acids. V was cut by 10 bases and J by 2 bases, with 18 bases left in between. Germline V gene sequence: CDR1 SNHLY, CDR2 FYNNEI. CDR3 nucleotides: TGTGCCACAGGGGGAACCGGGACTCCCTACGAGCAGTACTTC. Protein product: CATGGTGTPYEQYF.

With regard to this clone: The same CDR3 is also encoded by other DNA sequences in this sample. The V call is TRBV7-7, the J call TRBJ2-3; D is ambiguous. This CDR3 comprises 13 residues. V lost 1 base, J lost 2 bases, and 4 bases lay in between. CDR1 is SSHAT, CDR2 FNYEAQ, per germline (reference sequence). In DNA, the CDR3 is TGTGCCAGCAGCTTAGGGCCCACAGATACGCAGTATTTT. Translating gives CASSLGPTDTQYF.

CDR3 protein: CASSVGRDRVTDTQYF. The CDR3 nucleotides read TGTGCCAGCAGCGTAGGTAGGGACAGGGTAACAGATACGCAGTATTTT. The rearrangement joins TRBV9 to TRBJ2-3, with TRBD1 matching over 9 bases. V dropped 0 bases and J dropped 3; count of bases not matched to a gene: 5. Germline loops: CDR1 SGDLS, CDR2 YYNGEE. The CDR3 totals 16 residues.

This chain links TRBV5-4 with TRBJ1-1, with TRBD1 matching over 9 bases. This CDR3 has 14 amino acids. Looked up from germline, CDR1 is SGHNT and CDR2 is YYREEE (reference sequence). The V gene end was trimmed by 0 bases and the J gene end by 5 bases; junction bases not matched to a gene: 2. The CDR3 DNA is TGTGCCAGCAGCTTGGGGACAGGGGAAACTGAAGCTTTCTTT. Residues: CASSLGTGETEAFF.

The chain recombines TRBV2 with TRBJ2-7; TRBD2 matches at 7 bases. The CDR3 sequence is 15 residues long. Per germline, CDR1 SNHLY and CDR2 FYNNEI. V lost 2 bases and J lost 7; bases outside the gene matches: 11. The CDR3 here is CASSETGREFEEQYF. CDR3 sequence (DNA): TGTGCCAGCAGTGAAACCGGGCGGGAGTTTGAAGAGCAGTACTTC.

J is TRBJ2-1 and V is TRBV7-3; D is possibly TRBD1 (6 bases). This CDR3 region has 15 residues. The V and J ends lost 4 bases and 5 bases respectively, with 15 bases between them. The V gene's germline CDR1 is SGHTA and CDR2 FQGTGA. As DNA, the CDR3 is TGTGCCAGCAGCTCCAGGGGTGGCTATAACAATGAGCAGTTCTTC. Encoded protein: CASSSRGGYNNEQFF.

This sequence joins TRBV18 and TRBJ1-2, with 7 bases fitting TRBD1. CDR1 and CDR2 (germline): KGHSH, LQKENI. This CDR3 contains 15 residues. J gave up 5 bases and V 4 bases, and 10 bases lay outside the gene matches. The CDR3 region is CASSRIPGQQYGYTF. In DNA, the CDR3 is TGTGCCAGCTCACGCATCCCGGGACAGCAATATGGCTACACCTTC.

This clone appeared once. This sample includes further DNA sequences coding for the same CDR3. The CDR3 nucleotides are TGCGCCAGCAGCTTTTTGGCGGGGGGGCAAGAGACCCAGTACTTC. It yields the protein CASSFLAGGQETQYF. This chain joins TRBV5-1 and TRBJ2-5; 9 positions agree with TRBD2. CDR3 size: 15 residues. Germline lookup yields CDR1 SGHRS and CDR2 YFSETQ. After removal of 2 bases from V and 2 bases from J, the junction contained 4 bases not matched to a gene. Based on the CDR3 plus reference TRBV5-1 and TRBJ2-5, the full variable domain is KAGVTQTPRYLIKTRGQQVTLSCSPISGHRSVSWYQQTPGQGLQFLFEYFSETQRNKGNFPGRFSGRQFSNSRSEMNVSTLELGDSALYLCASSFLAGGQETQYFGPGTRLLVL.

V is TRBV11-2 and J is TRBJ2-7, with 8 bases aligning to TRBD1. The CDR3 sequence is 16 residues long. The V and J ends lost 2 bases and 5 bases, in that order; junction bases with no gene match: 11. CDR1 is SGHAT and CDR2 is FQNNGV in the germline V gene. As DNA, the CDR3 is TGTGCCAGCAGCTTACCCAGGGGGCGTTTTAAGGACGAGCAGTACTTC. Amino acid sequence: CASSLPRGRFKDEQYF.

The V gene is TRBV7-8, the J gene TRBJ1-5; 10 bases are a match to TRBD1. Per germline, CDR1 SGHVS and CDR2 FQNEAQ. This CDR3 has 15 residues. After removal of 5 bases from V and 8 bases from J, the junction contained 9 bases not matched to a gene. CDR3 nucleotides: TGTGCCAGCAGCCCCCCGGGGACAGGGGTCGAGCCCCAGCATTTT. Translating gives CASSPPGTGVEPQHF.

The V and J genes are TRBV28 and TRBJ2-3; unclear D gene. Trimming took 3 bases from V and 0 from J, leaving 10 bases between them. Germline-derived CDR1 and CDR2 are MDHEN and SYDVKM. The CDR3 loop spans 15 amino acids. The DNA of the CDR3 is TGTGCCAGCAGTTTGGGCAGCTCTAGCACAGATACGCAGTATTTT. Translation gives CASSLGSSSTDTQYF. The variable domain in full, completed from reference TRBV28 and TRBJ2-3, reads DVKVTQSSRYLVKRTGEKVFLECVQDMDHENMFWYRQDPGLGLRLIYFSYDVKMKEKGDIPEGYSVSREKKERFSLILESASTNQTSMYLCASSLGSSSTDTQYFGPGTRLTVL.

The rearrangement links TRBV27 to TRBJ2-1; D uncertain. The CDR3 runs 16 residues. V was cut by 5 bases and J by 0 bases, with 14 bases left in between. Per germline, CDR1 MNHEY and CDR2 SMNVEV (reference sequence). The CDR3 protein is CASSTRPRSSYNEQFF. The CDR3 DNA reads as TGTGCCAGCAGTACCCGACCCCGGAGCTCCTACAATGAGCAGTTCTTC.

This rearrangement joins TRBV18 to TRBJ2-2; no clear D gene. Germline CDR1 KGHSH, CDR2 LQKENI. With 2 bases removed from V and 1 base from J, the gap between germline ends came to 8 bases. The CDR3 length is 15 residues. CDR3 sequence reads: CASSPMGKNTGELFF. As DNA, the CDR3 is TGTGCCAGCTCACCAATGGGGAAGAACACCGGGGAGCTGTTTTTT.

The chain has TRBV19 and TRBJ2-2, with TRBD2 matching 8 bases. Germline-derived CDR1 and CDR2 are LNHDA and SQIVND (reference sequence). The CDR3 runs 14 residues. The V segment lost 6 bases and the J segment 5 bases; nucleotides outside the gene matches: 5. The CDR3 sequence: CASRLSGSTGELFF. The CDR3 DNA reads as TGTGCCAGTAGGTTAAGCGGGAGTACCGGGGAGCTGTTTTTT.

The chain combines TRBV7-9 with TRBJ1-1, with 11 bases fitting TRBD1. Per germline, CDR1 SEHNR and CDR2 FQNEAQ (reference sequence). The V segment lost 5 bases and the J segment 7 bases; nucleotides outside the gene matches: 9. The CDR3 has 15 residues. The CDR3 coding sequence is TGTGCCAGCAGCAACAGACCGGGACAGGGGGGTGAAGCTTTCTTT. The encoded protein is CASSNRPGQGGEAFF.

The V gene is TRBV5-1, the J gene TRBJ2-7; TRBD2 aligns across 12 bases. The CDR3 sequence is 17 residues long. V trimming: 0 bases; J trimming: 2 bases; junction bases outside the gene matches: 6. Germline V gene data show CDR1 as SGHRS and CDR2 as YFSETQ. The CDR3 reads CASSLGRLAGGPYEQYF. Here the CDR3 DNA reads TGCGCCAGCAGCTTGGGGAGGCTAGCGGGAGGGCCCTACGAGCAGTACTTC.

V and J are TRBV18 and TRBJ2-6; 9 bases align to TRBD1. CDR1 and CDR2 (germline): KGHSH, LQKENI. Trimming cost V 1 base and J 3 bases; bases outside gene matches: 7. The CDR3 consists of 18 residues. The CDR3 nucleotides are TGTGCCAGCTCACCACTAGGACAGGGGATGGTTGGGGCCAACGTCCTGACTTTC. Encoded protein: CASSPLGQGMVGANVLTF. The variable domain in full, completed from reference TRBV18 and TRBJ2-6, reads NAGVMQNPRHLVRRRGQEARLRCSPMKGHSHVYWYRQLPEEGLKFMVYLQKENIIDESGMPKERFSAEFPKEGPSILRIQQVVRGDSAAYFCASSPLGQGMVGANVLTFGAGSRLTVL.

The V gene is TRBV29-1, the J gene TRBJ1-1; weak D call: TRBD1 (5 bases). The germline gives CDR1 SQVTM, CDR2 ANQGSEA. V lost 6 bases, J lost 1 base, and 15 bases lay in between. There are 14 residues in the CDR3. The CDR3 DNA reads as TGCAGCGTGGACTCGGGACTACCGAACACTGAAGCTTTCTTT. Translation: CSVDSGLPNTEAFF.

The count of this clone is one. The sample carries other DNA sequences with the same CDR3. In DNA, the CDR3 is TGTGCCAGCTCACCATCGAATGAAAAACTGTTTTTT. Translation gives CASSPSNEKLFF. The chain recombines TRBV18 with TRBJ1-4, with D unresolved. Germline CDR1 is KGHSH and CDR2 is LQKENI. This CDR3 comprises 12 residues. V was cut by 2 bases and J by 5 bases, with 3 bases left in between.

The chain recombines TRBV5-4 with TRBJ2-5; 10 bases fit TRBD1. Unmatched junction bases numbered 4, after V lost 4 bases and J lost 4 bases. The CDR3 has 14 amino acids. CDR1 is SGHNT and CDR2 is YYREEE in the germline V gene (reference sequence). CDR3 sequence reads: CASSVTGGLETQYF. CDR3 sequence (DNA): TGTGCCAGCAGCGTGACAGGGGGCTTAGAGACCCAGTACTTC.

The chain employs TRBV15 and TRBJ1-1, with a weak D call TRBD1 (5 bases). The V gene lost 5 bases and the J gene lost 1 base, with 23 bases spanning the gap. This CDR3 spans 18 amino acids. The germline gives CDR1 LNHNV, CDR2 YYDKDF (reference sequence). CDR3: CATSGDATTPSRNTEAFF. DNA of the CDR3: TGTGCCACCAGCGGGGACGCCACGACTCCGTCCCGGAACACTGAAGCTTTCTTT.

This clone was counted a few times. This rearrangement joins TRBV9 to TRBJ2-7, with 8 nucleotides matching TRBD2. With V trimmed by 0 bases and J by 0 bases, 2 bases remained unmatched. The CDR3 sequence is 15 residues long. Germline lookup yields CDR1 SGDLS and CDR2 YYNGEE. This CDR3 reads CASSVELADSYEQYF. The DNA of the CDR3 is TGTGCCAGCAGCGTAGAACTAGCGGACTCCTACGAGCAGTACTTC. Variable domain in full (rest from reference TRBV9 and TRBJ2-7): DSGVTQTPKHLITATGQRVTLRCSPRSGDLSVYWYQQSLDQGLQFLIQYYNGEERAKGNILERFSAQQFPDLHSELNLSSLELGDSALYFCASSVELADSYEQYFGPGTRLTVT.

With respect to this clone: Compared with germline, one end of the junction differs, possibly owing to a read error. V usage is TRBV7-8 and J usage is TRBJ2-1; D is undetermined. The CDR3 consists of 15 residues. Germline V gene sequence: CDR1 SGHVS, CDR2 FQNEAQ. In DNA, the CDR3 is TGTGCCAGCACCTTACTACACGGCTCCTACAATGAGCAGTTCTTC. Protein: CASTLLHGSYNEQFF.

The V and J genes are TRBV7-2 and TRBJ2-5, with D tentatively TRBD2 (6 bases). Germline CDR1 reads SGHTA; CDR2 reads FQGNSA. V dropped 2 bases and J dropped 7 bases, with 17 bases sitting between them. The CDR3 is 15 amino acids. The CDR3 sequence is CASSLSPGSLGTQYF. The CDR3 DNA is TGTGCCAGCAGCTTATCACCCGGGAGCCTAGGGACCCAGTACTTC. Using reference TRBV7-2 and TRBJ2-5 for the parts outside the CDR3, the full variable domain is GAGVSQSPSNKVTEKGKDVELRCDPISGHTALYWYRQSLGQGLEFLIYFQGNSAPDKSGLPSDRFSAERTGGSVSTLTIQRTQQEDSAVYLCASSLSPGSLGTQYFGPGTRLLVL.

The chain combines TRBV4-1 with TRBJ2-7; 13 bases fit TRBD2. Unmatched junction bases numbered 8, after V lost 3 bases and J lost 3 bases. The CDR3 contains 17 residues. The germline CDR1 and CDR2 sequences are MGHRA and YSYEKL. This CDR3 reads CASSQSGLAGDHYEQYF. The CDR3 coding sequence is TGCGCCAGCAGCCAGTCCGGACTAGCGGGAGATCACTACGAGCAGTACTTC.

V is TRBV15 and J is TRBJ2-7; D might be TRBD1 (6 bases). The CDR3 covers 15 residues. V lost 3 bases to trimming and J lost 1 base, with 13 bases between them. Germline CDR1 and CDR2: LNHNV and YYDKDF (reference sequence). CDR3 loop: CATSRGDIFSYEQYF. The CDR3 DNA sequence: TGTGCCACCAGCAGGGGGGACATTTTTTCCTACGAGCAGTACTTC.

The chain employs TRBV6-5 and TRBJ1-1; a possible D gene is TRBD1 (5 bases). Between the trimmed V and J ends, which lost 6 bases and 0 bases, there was a span of 11 bases. Germline CDR1 and CDR2: MNHEY and SVGAGI. The length of the CDR3 is 14 residues. DNA of the CDR3: TGTGCCAGCAGGGCCGGGACCGTGAACACTGAAGCTTTCTTT. Translating gives CASRAGTVNTEAFF.

This sequence joins TRBV20-1 and TRBJ2-7; D uncertain. The V gene's germline CDR1 is DFQATT and CDR2 SNEGSKA (reference sequence). V lost 5 bases and J lost 7, with 12 bases in between. The CDR3 is 11 residues long. The CDR3 coding sequence is TGCAGTGCTGAGGAGTTAGGGGAGCAGTACTTC. This sequence encodes CSAEELGEQYF.